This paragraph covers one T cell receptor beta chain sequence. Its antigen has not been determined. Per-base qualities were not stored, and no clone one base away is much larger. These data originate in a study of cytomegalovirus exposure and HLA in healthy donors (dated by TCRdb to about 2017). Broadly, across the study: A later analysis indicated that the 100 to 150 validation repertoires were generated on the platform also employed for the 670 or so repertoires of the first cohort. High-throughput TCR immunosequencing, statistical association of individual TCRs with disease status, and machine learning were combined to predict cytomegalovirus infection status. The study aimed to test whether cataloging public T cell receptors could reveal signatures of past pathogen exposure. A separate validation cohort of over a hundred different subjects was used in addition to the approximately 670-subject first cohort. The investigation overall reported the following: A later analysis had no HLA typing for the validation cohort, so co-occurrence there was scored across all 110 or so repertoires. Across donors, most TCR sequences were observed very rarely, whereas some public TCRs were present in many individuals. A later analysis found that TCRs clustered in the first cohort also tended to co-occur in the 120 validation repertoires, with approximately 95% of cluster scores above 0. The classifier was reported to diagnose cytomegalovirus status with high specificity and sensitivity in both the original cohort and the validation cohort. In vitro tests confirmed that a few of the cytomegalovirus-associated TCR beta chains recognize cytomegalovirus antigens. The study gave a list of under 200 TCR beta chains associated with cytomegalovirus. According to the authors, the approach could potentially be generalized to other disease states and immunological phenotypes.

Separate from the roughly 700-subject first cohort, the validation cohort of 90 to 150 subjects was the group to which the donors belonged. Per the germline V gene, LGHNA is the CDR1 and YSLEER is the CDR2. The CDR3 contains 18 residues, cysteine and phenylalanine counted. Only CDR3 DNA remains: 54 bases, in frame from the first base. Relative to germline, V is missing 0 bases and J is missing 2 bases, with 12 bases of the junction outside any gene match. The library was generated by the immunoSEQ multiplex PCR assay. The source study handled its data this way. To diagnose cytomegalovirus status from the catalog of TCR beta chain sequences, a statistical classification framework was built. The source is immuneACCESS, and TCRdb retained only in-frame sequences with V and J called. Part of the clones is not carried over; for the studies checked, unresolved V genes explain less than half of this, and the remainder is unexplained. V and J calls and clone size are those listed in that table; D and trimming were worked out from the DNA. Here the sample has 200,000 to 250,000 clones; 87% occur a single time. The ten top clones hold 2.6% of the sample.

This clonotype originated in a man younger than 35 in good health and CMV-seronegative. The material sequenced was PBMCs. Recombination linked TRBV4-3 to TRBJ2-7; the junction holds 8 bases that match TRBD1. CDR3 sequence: CASSQDSPGQDITYEQYF. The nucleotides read TGCGCCAGCAGCCAAGATTCCCCGGGACAGGACATTACCTACGAGCAGTACTTC.